This T cell receptor (beta chain) emerged from a study of beta chain features in type 1 diabetes. As every portion of the isolated RNA was reverse transcribed, the sequencing read expressed TCRB transcripts. Clones were read by immunoSEQ multiplex PCR, and TCRdb kept only the in-frame ones, dropping some. Among some 410,000 clones listed, approximately 13% were seen once. This clone has a count of ten or more. The antigen is not known. Other DNA sequences in this sample translate to the same CDR3. V gave up 3 bases and J gave up 2 bases, with 3 bases separating them. Germline assignment: CDR1 SQVTM and CDR2 ANQGSEA. The CDR3 covers 11 residues. Study-wide points: Type 1 diabetes patients had moderately but significantly shorter TCRB CDR3s in all four CD4+ subsets.

Sequencing was performed on naive CD4+ T cells from blood. The receptor was isolated from a man aged 25 to 40 in good health. The chain carries TRBV29-1 and TRBJ2-3; no clear D gene. The CDR3 DNA is TGCAGCGTTGAGTCCACAGATACGCAGTATTTT. Protein product: CSVESTDTQYF.